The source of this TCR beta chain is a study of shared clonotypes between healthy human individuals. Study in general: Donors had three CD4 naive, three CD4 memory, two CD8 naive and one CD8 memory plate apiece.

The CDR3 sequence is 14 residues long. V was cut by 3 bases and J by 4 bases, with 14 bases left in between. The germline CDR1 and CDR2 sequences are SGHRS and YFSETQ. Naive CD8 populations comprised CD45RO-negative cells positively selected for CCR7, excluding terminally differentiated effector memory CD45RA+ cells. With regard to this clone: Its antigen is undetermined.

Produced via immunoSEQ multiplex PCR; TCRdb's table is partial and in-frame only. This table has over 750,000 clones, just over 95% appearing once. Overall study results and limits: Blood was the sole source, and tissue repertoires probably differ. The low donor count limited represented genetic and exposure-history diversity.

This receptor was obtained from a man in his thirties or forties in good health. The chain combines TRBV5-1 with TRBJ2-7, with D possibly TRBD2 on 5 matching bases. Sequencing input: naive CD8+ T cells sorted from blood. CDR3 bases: TGCGCCAGCAGCTCAGAGCGGATAGGATACGAGCAGTACTTC. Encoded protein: CASSSERIGYEQYF.